This TCR beta chain was documented in a study of CD8 T cells in ankylosing spondylitis. Study-level results: Several highly homologous variants made up a TCR beta motif, and this motif appeared characteristic of ankylosing spondylitis blood. Past research had described some motif variants in reactive arthritis synovial fluid and blood. Researchers reportedly found disease-linked clones significantly enriched in matched ankylosing spondylitis synovial fluid.

This clonotype has a count of ten or more. The antigen remains unidentified. CDR1 SGDLS and CDR2 YYNGEE come from the germline V gene. V trimming: 0 bases; J trimming: 5 bases; junction bases outside the gene matches: 7. CDR3 size: 16 residues. Construction of TCR beta libraries was performed using quantitative 5'-RACE with molecular barcodes. TCRdb recomputed calls from the 5' RACE reads with MiXCR, one row per CDR3 protein. This repertoire shows some 27,000 distinct CDR3 sequences, 4.5% to 5.5% found once; its top ten account for less than 2%. The sample comprised blood, either unsorted or a sorted T cell fraction (not recorded which). The V call is TRBV9, the J call TRBJ2-1; 8 bases align to TRBD2. This receptor was identified in a female donor with ankylosing spondylitis or in good health (not recorded which). The CDR3 coding sequence is TGTGCCAGCAGCGTAGCGACGGGGGGGTCTAACAATGAGCAGTTCTTC. Translating it yields CASSVATGGSNNEQFF.